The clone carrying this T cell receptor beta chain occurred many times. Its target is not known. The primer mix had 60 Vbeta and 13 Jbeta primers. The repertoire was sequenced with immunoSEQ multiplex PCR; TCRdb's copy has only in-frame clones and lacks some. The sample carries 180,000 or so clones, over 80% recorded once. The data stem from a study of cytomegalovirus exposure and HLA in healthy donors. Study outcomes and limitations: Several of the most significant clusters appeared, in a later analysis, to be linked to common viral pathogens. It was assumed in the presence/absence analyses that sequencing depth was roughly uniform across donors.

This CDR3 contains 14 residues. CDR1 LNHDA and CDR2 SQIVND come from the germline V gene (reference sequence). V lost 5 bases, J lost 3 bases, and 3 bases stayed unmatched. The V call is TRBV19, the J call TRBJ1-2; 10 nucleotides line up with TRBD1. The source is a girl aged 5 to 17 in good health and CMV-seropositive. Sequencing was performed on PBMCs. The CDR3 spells CASSLTGGDYGYTF. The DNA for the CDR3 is TGTGCCAGTAGTTTGACAGGGGGCGACTATGGCTACACCTTC.